The rows below give T cell receptor beta chains drawn from one sample of a study of circulating and synovial CD4+ cells in juvenile arthritis. The data were produced by immunoSEQ multiplex PCR, yet TCRdb's version contains in-frame clones alone and is incomplete. The sample carries around 30,000 clones, 90% to 95% recorded once. Sequenced material: CD4+ T cells from blood. The receptors were sampled from a human donor with juvenile idiopathic arthritis. Both conserved end residues are part of each CDR3. The order of the fields is CDR3 protein, CDR3 DNA, V gene, clone size, J gene, D gene. The D gene is left open where the match is weak. Clone size is given for some rows only: seen once, a few or many times, or a class if the clone is expanded.

CDR3: CASSVGLGANQPQHF; DNA: TGTGCCAGCAGCGTAGGGTTGGGGGCCAATCAGCCCCAGCATTTT; V: TRBV9; size: -; J: TRBJ1-5; D: -
CDR3: CARRPGGVGDGNQPQHF; DNA: -; V: TRBV7-5; size: -; J: TRBJ1-5; D: -
CDR3: CASSPTTNRESTEAFF; DNA: TGTGCCAGCTCACCCACCACTAACAGGGAGAGCACTGAAGCTTTCTTT; V: TRBV18; size: -; J: TRBJ1-1; D: -
CDR3: CASSKGTGTVLCSGNTIYF; DNA: TGTGCCAGCAGCAAAGGGACCGGGACAGTGTTATGCTCTGGAAACACCATATATTTT; V: TRBV21-1; size: -; J: TRBJ1-3; D: -
CDR3: CASSPDRVDSNQPQHF; DNA: TGTGCCAGCAGCCCCGACAGGGTGGATAGCAATCAGCCCCAGCATTTT; V: TRBV2; size: -; J: TRBJ1-5; D: TRBD1
CDR3: CASSQLAGSYNEQFF; DNA: TGCGCCAGCAGTCAGCTAGCGGGATCTTACAATGAGCAGTTCTTC; V: TRBV5-1; size: -; J: TRBJ2-1; D: TRBD2
CDR3: CASRRRGTGINEQFF; DNA: TGTGCCAGCAGAAGGAGGGGGACAGGGATCAATGAGCAGTTCTTC; V: TRBV2; size: -; J: TRBJ2-1; D: TRBD1
CDR3: CASSPAGLGANVLTF; DNA: TGTGCCAGCAGCCCGGCAGGGCTCGGGGCCAACGTCCTGACTTTC; V: TRBV7-3; size: once; J: TRBJ2-6; D: -
CDR3: CASSYTGRYYEQYF; DNA: TGTGCCAGCAGCTATACAGGGAGATACTACGAGCAGTACTTC; V: TRBV11-3; size: -; J: TRBJ2-7; D: -
CDR3: CASSYSSTGGIYEQYF; DNA: TGTGCCAGCAGTTACTCGTCAACAGGGGGGATCTACGAGCAGTACTTC; V: TRBV6-5; size: -; J: TRBJ2-7; D: TRBD1
CDR3: CASSFSGGAQETQYF; DNA: TGTGCCAGCAGCTTTAGCGGGGGAGCTCAAGAGACCCAGTACTTC; V: TRBV7-9; size: -; J: TRBJ2-5; D: TRBD2
CDR3: CASSEQGLMNTEAFF; DNA: TGTGCCAGCAGTGAGCAGGGACTCATGAACACTGAAGCTTTCTTT; V: TRBV2; size: once; J: TRBJ1-1; D: -
CDR3: CASKKTHSGRETDTQYF; DNA: TGCGCCAGCAAGAAAACCCATAGCGGGAGGGAGACAGATACGCAGTATTTT; V: TRBV10-2; size: -; J: TRBJ2-3; D: TRBD2
CDR3: CASSVENRDDEQFF; DNA: TGTGCCAGCAGCGTAGAAAACAGGGATGATGAGCAGTTCTTC; V: TRBV9; size: -; J: TRBJ2-1; D: -